One sample yielded the 10 T cell receptor beta chains listed below, sequenced in a study of cytomegalovirus exposure and HLA in healthy donors. Method: immunoSEQ multiplex PCR; TCRdb's copy keeps in-frame clones and lacks some. The sample lists hundreds of thousands of clones; about 90% were seen once. The sequencing sample was made of PBMCs. The receptors were sampled from a man younger than 30 in good health and CMV-seropositive.

The chain carries TRBV5-4 and TRBJ2-7, with 7 bases fitting TRBD2. The CDR3 is made up of 14 amino acids. Losses at the gene ends were 4 bases for V and 1 base for J; bases not matched to a gene: 5. Germline-derived CDR1 and CDR2 are SGHNT and YYREEE (reference sequence). The CDR3: CASSTGGSSYEQYF. The CDR3 coding sequence is TGTGCCAGCAGCACTGGCGGGAGTTCCTACGAGCAGTACTTC.

The genes are TRBV11-1 and TRBJ2-1, with D possibly being TRBD1 (6 bases). The CDR3 runs 13 residues. CDR1 SGHAT and CDR2 FQDESV come from the germline V gene (reference sequence). Trimming left V 2 bases short and J 5 bases short, with 7 bases between. In DNA form, the CDR3 reads TGTGCCAGCAGCTTAAACAGGGACAATGAGCAGTTCTTC. Its translation: CASSLNRDNEQFF.

The V call is TRBV6-6, the J call TRBJ2-1; 13 nucleotides match TRBD2. Germline values: CDR1 MNHNY, CDR2 SVGAGI (reference sequence). The CDR3 spans 15 residues. With V trimmed by 4 bases and J by 6 bases, 3 bases remained unmatched. In DNA form, the CDR3 reads TGTGCCAGCAGTTTCCGGACTAGCGGGAGCAATGAGCAGTTCTTC. Protein product: CASSFRTSGSNEQFF.

The chain has TRBV6-6 and TRBJ1-2; no reliable D call. Trimming took 5 bases from V and 12 from J, leaving 13 bases between them. The CDR3 has 11 residues. CDR1 MNHNY and CDR2 SVGAGI come from the germline V gene (reference sequence). The CDR3 loop is CASSQPDKHTF. The CDR3 nucleotides are TGTGCCAGCAGTCAACCAGACAAGCACACCTTC.

The rearrangement uses TRBV30 and TRBJ2-3; 11 positions match TRBD2. Germline V gene sequence: CDR1 GTSNPN, CDR2 SVGIG (reference sequence). V lost 0 bases, J lost 3 bases, and 11 bases stayed unmatched. CDR3 length equals 18 residues. As DNA, the CDR3 is TGTGCCTGGAGTGTACGTAGCGGGAGGGCCTCTTTTACAGATACGCAGTATTTT. It translates to CAWSVRSGRASFTDTQYF.

V gene TRBV6-5 combines with J gene TRBJ2-7; 10 positions agree with TRBD2. The CDR3 length is 14 residues. Germline values: CDR1 MNHEY, CDR2 SVGAGI. The V gene end was trimmed by 7 bases and the J gene end by 6 bases; junction bases not matched to a gene: 9. The CDR3 reads CASTLAGVGGEQYF. The CDR3, as DNA: TGTGCCAGCACCCTAGCGGGAGTAGGCGGCGAGCAGTACTTC.

J is TRBJ2-1 and V is TRBV20-1; D may correspond to TRBD1 or TRBD2 (5 bases each). Trimming took 6 bases from V and 12 from J, leaving 12 bases between them. Germline CDR1 reads DFQATT; CDR2 reads SNEGSKA (reference sequence). The CDR3 length is 10 residues. CDR3 residues: CSAQDGTQFF. CDR3 DNA sequence: TGCAGTGCCCAAGACGGGACGCAGTTCTTC.

The chain links TRBV5-6 to TRBJ1-2, with D hard to call. V shed 4 bases and J shed 5 bases, with 9 bases lying between them. The length of the CDR3 is 12 residues. CDR1 SGHDT and CDR2 YYEEEE come from the germline V gene. The CDR3 region is CASSALWYGYTF. The CDR3 DNA sequence: TGTGCCAGCAGCGCTCTTTGGTATGGCTACACCTTC.

The chain uses TRBV27 and TRBJ2-5, with D possibly called TRBD1 or TRBD2 (5 bases each). This CDR3 is built from 14 residues. V was trimmed by 3 bases and J by 4 bases, leaving 12 bases between them. CDR1 is MNHEY, CDR2 SMNVEV, per germline (reference sequence). This chain's CDR3 is CASSLGRDGETQYF. The CDR3 region has the DNA TGTGCCAGCAGTTTGGGAAGGGACGGAGAGACCCAGTACTTC.

V gene TRBV7-2 combines with J gene TRBJ1-1; D is unclear. Trimming took off 3 bases at V and 1 base at J, with 6 bases between the two ends. CDR3 size: 13 residues. Per the germline V gene, CDR1 is SGHTA and CDR2 is FQGNSA. The CDR3, as DNA: TGTGCCAGCAGCTTTCCAGAGAACACTGAAGCTTTCTTT. Amino acids: CASSFPENTEAFF.